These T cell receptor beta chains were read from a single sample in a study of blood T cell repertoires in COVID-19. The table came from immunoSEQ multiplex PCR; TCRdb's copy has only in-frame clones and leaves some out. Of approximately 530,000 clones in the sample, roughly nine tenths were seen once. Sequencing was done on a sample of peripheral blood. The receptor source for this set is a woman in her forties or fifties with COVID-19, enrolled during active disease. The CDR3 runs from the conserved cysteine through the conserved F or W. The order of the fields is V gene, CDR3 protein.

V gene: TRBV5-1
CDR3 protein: CASSGSGGAVYEQFF

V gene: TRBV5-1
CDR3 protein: CASSSGPSNYGYTF

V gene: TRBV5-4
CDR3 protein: CASSLGGAGYGYTF

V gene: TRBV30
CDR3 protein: CAWSRDRGHEQYF

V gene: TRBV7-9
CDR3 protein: CASSLGQDNSPLHF

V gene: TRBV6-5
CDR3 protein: CASGGAGNTEAFF

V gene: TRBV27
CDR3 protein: CASSNPPSRQANTEAFF

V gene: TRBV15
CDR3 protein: CATSRDRGPYEQYF

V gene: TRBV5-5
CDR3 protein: CASSLVAGAGTPLHF

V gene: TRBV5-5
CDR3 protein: CASSLELWDSNEKLFF

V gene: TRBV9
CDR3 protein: CASTRGPSDGYNEKLFF

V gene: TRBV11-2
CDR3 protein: CASSLEMRGSYNEQFF

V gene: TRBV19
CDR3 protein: CASSYGPDTQYF

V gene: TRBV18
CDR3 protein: CASSPSEGREAFF

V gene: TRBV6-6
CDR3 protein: CASSRTGGANTEAFF

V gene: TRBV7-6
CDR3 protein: CASSAATSGGGYTQYF

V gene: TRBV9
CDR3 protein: CASSVDVLVADTQYF

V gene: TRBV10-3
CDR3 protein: CATEDRGEAFF

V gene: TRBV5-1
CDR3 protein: CASSLGQGISYNEQFF

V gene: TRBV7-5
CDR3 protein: CARSLRGQVNSPLHF

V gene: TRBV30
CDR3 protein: CAGGRRDSMFNEKLFF

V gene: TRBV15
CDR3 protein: CATKRGRMDYGYTF

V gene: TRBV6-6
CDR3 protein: CASSYGGTGVPYEQYF

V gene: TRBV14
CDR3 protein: CASSQAWGQGPFQQYF

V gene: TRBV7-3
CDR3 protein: CASSLGPSGGSGYTQYF

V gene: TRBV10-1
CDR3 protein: CASSESFGPGNTIYF

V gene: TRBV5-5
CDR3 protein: CASSPLTGGTEAFF

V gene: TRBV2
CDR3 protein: CASLRGGSPLHF

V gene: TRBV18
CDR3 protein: CASTDREGCGYTF

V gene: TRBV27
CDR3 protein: CASRRESSYNEQFF

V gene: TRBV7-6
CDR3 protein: CASSFQYGLSGVGDTQYF

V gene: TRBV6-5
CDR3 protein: CASRGHFTDTQYF

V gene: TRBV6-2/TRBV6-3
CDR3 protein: CASSYSSQRGITDTQYF

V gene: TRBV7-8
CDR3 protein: CASSLGSSGNTIYF

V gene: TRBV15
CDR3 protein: CATSRDTAENQPQHF

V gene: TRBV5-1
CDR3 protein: CASSLNRQGANTEAFF

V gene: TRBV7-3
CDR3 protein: CASSLQGADTQYF

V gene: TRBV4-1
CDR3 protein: CASSLRTSGGLTYEQYF

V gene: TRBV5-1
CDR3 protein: CASSSRKTARGDSGNTIYF

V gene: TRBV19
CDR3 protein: CASSITSPHNEQFF

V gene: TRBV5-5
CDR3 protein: CASSLGTGRGYTF